This passage covers 30 T cell receptor beta chains from one sample sequenced in a study of blood T cell repertoires in COVID-19. Here immunoSEQ multiplex PCR was the method, and the copy in TCRdb shows in-frame clones only, minus some. Of about 75,000 clones listed, 85% to 90% are singletons. The sequencing input was peripheral blood. The receptors come from a human donor in a cohort sampled during active COVID-19.

The chain employs TRBV4-3 and TRBJ2-7; possible D gene TRBD1, 5 bases. The V gene lost 0 bases and the J gene lost 0 bases, with 9 bases spanning the gap. The CDR3 is 15 residues long. Germline lookup yields CDR1 LGHNA and CDR2 YSLEER. The CDR3: CASSQDRALSYEQYF. The CDR3 DNA sequence: TGCGCCAGCAGCCAAGACAGGGCCCTCTCCTACGAGCAGTACTTC.

This rearrangement joins TRBV19 to TRBJ2-5, with D possibly TRBD1 on 5 matching bases. The CDR3 consists of 13 residues. In germline, CDR1 is LNHDA, CDR2 SQIVND (reference sequence). The ends were cut back, 5 bases at V and 3 bases at J, with 10 bases in the middle. CDR3 bases: TGTGCCAGTAGTCCCCAGGGTAAAGAGACCCAGTACTTC. Protein sequence: CASSPQGKETQYF.

The chain combines TRBV15 with TRBJ2-1; perhaps TRBD1 as D (6 bases). The V end lost 1 base, the J end lost 3 bases, and 10 bases lay between the germline ends. Looked up from germline, CDR1 is LNHNV and CDR2 is YYDKDF (reference sequence). CDR3 size: 15 residues. CDR3 protein: CATSRGQGRYNEQFF. In nucleotides, the CDR3 is TGTGCCACCAGCAGAGGGCAGGGGCGCTACAATGAGCAGTTCTTC.

V is TRBV9 and J is TRBJ2-1, with 10 positions matching TRBD2. Per the germline V gene, CDR1 is SGDLS and CDR2 is YYNGEE. The CDR3 consists of 15 residues. The trim removed 3 bases at V and 8 bases at J, leaving 8 bases unmatched. CDR3 bases: TGTGCCAGCAGCGAGGGACTAGCGAATGTCGATGAGCAGTTCTTC. Its protein product is CASSEGLANVDEQFF.

The chain carries TRBV7-9 and TRBJ2-7; the match to TRBD1 covers 10 bases. From germline, CDR1 is SEHNR and CDR2 FQNEAQ (reference sequence). The CDR3 is 14 amino acids. J was trimmed by 3 bases and V by 5 bases; bases with no gene match: 4. CDR3 bases: TGTGCCAGCAGCGGACGGGACAGGGGCTACGAGCAGTACTTC. It is translated as CASSGRDRGYEQYF.

J is TRBJ1-1 and V is TRBV4-1; the D gene is possibly TRBD1 (6 bases). Germline CDR1 is MGHRA and CDR2 is YSYEKL. The V gene lost 3 bases and the J gene lost 0 bases, with 11 bases spanning the gap. This CDR3 has 15 residues. CDR3 bases: TGCGCCAGCAGCCACCGGACAGCCATGAACACTGAAGCTTTCTTT. Its protein is CASSHRTAMNTEAFF.

CDR3 sequence reads: CASSYGLAGGITYNEQFF. For the CDR3, the DNA is TGTGCCAGCAGTTACGGACTAGCGGGGGGAATTACCTACAATGAGCAGTTCTTC. This chain uses TRBV6-2 or TRBV6-3 with TRBJ2-1; 14 bases are shared with TRBD2. Germline trimming cut 2 bases from V and 2 bases from J; bases unmatched to any gene: 5. The CDR3 covers 18 residues. Germline CDR1 reads MNHEY; CDR2 reads SVGEGT.

The chain carries TRBV28 and TRBJ1-5, with D perhaps TRBD1 (5 bases). This CDR3 has 15 amino acids. Trimming shortened V by 7 bases and J by 0 bases, and 13 bases separated the two germline ends. CDR1 is MDHEN, CDR2 SYDVKM, per germline. In DNA, the CDR3 is TGTGCCAGCACAAGGGGTCAGCTTAGCAATCAGCCCCAGCATTTT. Protein sequence: CASTRGQLSNQPQHF.

The chain employs TRBV27 and TRBJ2-5; 9 bases fit TRBD1. The CDR3 runs 15 residues. The germline V gene has CDR1 MNHEY and CDR2 SMNVEV (reference sequence). Unmatched junction bases numbered 2, after V lost 3 bases and J lost 0 bases. CDR3 residues: CASSFGTGNQETQYF. Here the CDR3 DNA reads TGTGCCAGCAGTTTCGGGACAGGGAACCAAGAGACCCAGTACTTC.

The chain is built from TRBV6-5 and TRBJ2-7, with a possible D match to TRBD1 (5 bases). The CDR3 is 14 residues long. Per the germline V gene, CDR1 is MNHEY and CDR2 is SVGAGI. V was shortened by 5 bases and J by 2 bases, with 13 bases between the two germline ends. CDR3 DNA: TGTGCCAGCAGTACCCCCCAGGGAACCTACGAGCAGTACTTC. Residues: CASSTPQGTYEQYF.

This chain links TRBV7-3 with TRBJ2-1; TRBD2 matches at 12 bases. The CDR3 runs to 15 residues. CDR1 is SGHTA, CDR2 FQGTGA, per germline. Trimming cost V 5 bases and J 10 bases; bases outside gene matches: 9. This CDR3 is CASSPGTSGLGEQFF. CDR3 nucleotide sequence: TGTGCCAGCAGCCCCGGGACTAGCGGGTTAGGAGAGCAGTTCTTC.

This clone was found once. The chain is built from TRBV10-3 and TRBJ2-1, with 9 bases that match TRBD2. From germline, CDR1 is ENHRY and CDR2 SYGVKD. V trimming: 8 bases; J trimming: 7 bases; junction bases outside the gene matches: 9. CDR3 length equals 14 residues. CDR3 nucleotide sequence: TGTGCCATCTCTCTCAGCGCGGGGGGGAATGAGCAGTTCTTC. This codes for CAISLSAGGNEQFF.

The chain links TRBV3-1 (or the pseudogene TRBV3-2) to TRBJ1-6; maybe TRBD1 (5 bases). Trimming took 1 base from V and 9 from J, leaving 13 bases between them. The CDR3 contains 15 residues. Germline CDR1 LGHDT, CDR2 YNNKEL (reference sequence). The CDR3 region has the DNA TGTGCCAGCAGCCAAGGCGGGGCGGTAGGTTCACCCCTCCACTTT. Its protein product is CASSQGGAVGSPLHF.

V usage is TRBV5-1 and J usage is TRBJ2-3; possible D gene TRBD2, 6 bases. V was cut by 4 bases and J by 0 bases, with 9 bases left in between. From germline, CDR1 is SGHRS and CDR2 YFSETQ. This CDR3 contains 14 residues. The chain's CDR3 is CASSPSGSTDTQYF. Here the CDR3 DNA reads TGCGCCAGCAGCCCCAGCGGGAGCACAGATACGCAGTATTTT. The full variable domain, its missing parts supplied by reference TRBV5-1 and TRBJ2-3, is KAGVTQTPRYLIKTRGQQVTLSCSPISGHRSVSWYQQTPGQGLQFLFEYFSETQRNKGNFPGRFSGRQFSNSRSEMNVSTLELGDSALYLCASSPSGSTDTQYFGPGTRLTVL.

This clone was seen only once. The sample has other DNA sequences that encode this CDR3 too. J is TRBJ1-2 and V is TRBV3-1 (or the pseudogene TRBV3-2); D call uncertain. The ends were cut back, 3 bases at V and 5 bases at J, with 10 bases in the middle. This CDR3 spans 13 amino acids. In germline, CDR1 is LGHDT, CDR2 YNNKEL (reference sequence). The DNA of the CDR3 is TGTGCCAGCAGCCAGGAGGGTGGGTATGGCTACACCTTC. The encoded protein is CASSQEGGYGYTF.

The chain recombines TRBV29-1 with TRBJ2-7, with 10 bases aligning to TRBD2. The CDR3 contains 13 residues. The junction had 2 bases not matched to a gene; V was cut back by 2 bases and J by 4 bases. Germline V gene lookup returns CDR1 SQVTM and CDR2 ANQGSEA. The CDR3: CSVELAGDYEQYF. The CDR3 DNA reads as TGCAGCGTTGAACTAGCGGGAGATTACGAGCAGTACTTC.

The chain uses TRBV4-1 and TRBJ2-3; D is perhaps TRBD2 (6 bases). V lost 1 base and J lost 0, with 17 bases in between. The CDR3 is made up of 18 amino acids. CDR1 is MGHRA, CDR2 YSYEKL, per germline. As DNA, the CDR3 is TGCGCCAGCAGCCAAGTTCTTCAGTCCAGCGGGAGCACAGATACGCAGTATTTT. This translates into CASSQVLQSSGSTDTQYF.

The chain recombines TRBV2 with TRBJ2-5; D may be TRBD2 (5 bases). V was trimmed by 8 bases and J by 2 bases, leaving 6 bases between them. Germline loops: CDR1 SNHLY, CDR2 FYNNEI. CDR3 length: 11 residues. CDR3 sequence reads: CASRGQETQYF. The CDR3 DNA reads TGTGCCAGCCGGGGTCAAGAGACCCAGTACTTC.

The genes are TRBV6-6 and TRBJ2-1; 16 positions agree with TRBD2. Germline CDR1 and CDR2: MNHNY and SVGAGI (reference sequence). The CDR3 spans 14 residues. V was clipped by 8 bases and J by 10 bases; unmatched bases: 5. For the CDR3, the DNA is TGTGCCAGCTCGGGACTAGCGGGAGGGGAGGAGCAGTTCTTC. Protein product: CASSGLAGGEEQFF.

The chain joins TRBV19 to TRBJ2-2; D is undetermined. This CDR3 is 15 amino acids long. Between the trimmed V and J ends, which lost 7 bases and 7 bases, there was a span of 19 bases. CDR1 is LNHDA and CDR2 is SQIVND in the germline V gene (reference sequence). DNA for the CDR3: TGTGCCAGTACCCCCCCCCTAGGATCCGGCGGGGAGCTGTTTTTT. It yields the protein CASTPPLGSGGELFF.

The chain carries TRBV6-5 and TRBJ2-5, with TRBD2 matching over 7 bases. Germline V CDR1 and CDR2: MNHEY, SVGAGI. There are 11 residues in the CDR3. After removal of 6 bases from V and 6 bases from J, the junction contained 1 base not matched to a gene. CDR3 sequence (DNA): TGTGCCAGCAGGGGAGGGAAGACCCAGTACTTC. Translating it yields CASRGGKTQYF.

V usage is TRBV19 and J usage is TRBJ1-4; TRBD1 matches at 9 bases. The V segment lost 2 bases and the J segment 13 bases; nucleotides outside the gene matches: 8. This CDR3 has 14 amino acids. Germline values: CDR1 LNHDA, CDR2 SQIVND (reference sequence). CDR3 bases: TGTGCCAGTAGTATAACCACAGGGGGCGAACGACTGTTTTTT. Protein: CASSITTGGERLFF.

V and J are TRBV7-8 and TRBJ2-5; 10 bases map to TRBD2. The germline V gene encodes CDR1 SGHVS and CDR2 FQNEAQ. The CDR3 runs 15 residues. V was pared by 4 bases and J by 2 bases, with 4 bases of the junction left unmatched. The CDR3: CASSSSGGVQETQYF. Written as DNA, the CDR3 is TGTGCCAGCAGCTCCAGCGGGGGGGTGCAAGAGACCCAGTACTTC. The full variable domain, completed using reference TRBV7-8 and TRBJ2-5, is GAGVSQSPRYKVAKRGQDVALRCDPISGHVSLFWYQQALGQGPEFLTYFQNEAQLDKSGLPSDRFFAERPEGSVSTLKIQRTQQEDSAVYLCASSSSGGVQETQYFGPGTRLLVL.

The V call is TRBV28, the J call TRBJ2-7; TRBD1 agrees at 9 bases. The ends lost 4 bases at V and 3 bases at J; junction bases unmatched: 4. This CDR3 has 14 residues. Germline assignment: CDR1 MDHEN and CDR2 SYDVKM. CDR3 amino acids: CASSYTGGRYEQYF. The CDR3 coding sequence is TGTGCCAGCAGTTATACAGGGGGCCGCTACGAGCAGTACTTC.

This chain joins TRBV28 and TRBJ1-1, with 7 nucleotides matching TRBD1. Germline V gene sequence: CDR1 MDHEN, CDR2 SYDVKM. The J segment lost 4 bases and the V segment lost 11 bases, leaving 13 bases of the junction unmatched. The CDR3 covers 14 residues. The DNA for the CDR3 is TGTGCCGTCCAGAGGGGGCCAGGAGGCACTGAAGCTTTCTTT. Amino acids: CAVQRGPGGTEAFF.

The J gene is TRBJ2-1, the V gene TRBV13; 13 bases are shared with TRBD2. Germline loops: CDR1 PRHDT, CDR2 FYEKMQ (reference sequence). The CDR3 loop spans 16 amino acids. Trimming at V came to 5 bases and at J to 9 bases, leaving 10 bases not matched to a gene. The CDR3 bases are TGTGCCAGCAGCAAACTAGCGGGGGGGCTGGTGGGTGAGCAGTTCTTC. Residues: CASSKLAGGLVGEQFF. The entire variable domain, with the rest obtained from reference TRBV13 and TRBJ2-1, is as follows: AAGVIQSPRHLIKEKRETATLKCYPIPRHDTVYWYQQGPGQDPQFLISFYEKMQSDKGSIPDRFSAQQFSDYHSELNMSSLELGDSALYFCASSKLAGGLVGEQFFGPGTRLTVL.

A few counts support this clone. Other nucleotide sequences from this sample produce the same CDR3. The CDR3 bases are TGTGCCAGCAGTTTAGGGGGGGCGGGGGCCAACGTCCTGACTTTC. Amino acid sequence: CASSLGGAGANVLTF. This chain joins TRBV9 and TRBJ2-6; tentative D call: TRBD2 (7 bases). Per germline, CDR1 SGDLS and CDR2 YYNGEE. Trimming pared 5 bases from V and 4 bases from J, leaving 13 bases between. This CDR3 is 15 amino acids long.

This chain joins TRBV23-1 and TRBJ1-6, with 9 bases fitting TRBD1. TRBV23-1 falls under the ORF class, with uncertain function. The CDR3 length is 16 residues. V shed 8 bases, J shed 10 bases, and the junction held 15 bases outside the gene matches. CDR3: CASSKGPGQGRSPLHF. Here the CDR3 DNA reads TGCGCCAGCTCTAAGGGCCCGGGACAGGGAAGATCACCCCTCCACTTT.

This chain connects TRBV24-1 to TRBJ2-2; D gene ambiguous. The V gene lost 5 bases and the J gene lost 0 bases, with 6 bases spanning the gap. The V gene's germline CDR1 is KGHDR and CDR2 SFDVKD. CDR3 size: 14 residues. DNA of the CDR3: TGTGCCACCAGTGCGCAGGCGAACACCGGGGAGCTGTTTTTT. It is translated as CATSAQANTGELFF.

V is TRBV12-3 or TRBV12-4 and J is TRBJ2-1, with no clear D. V was shortened by 6 bases and J by 10 bases, with 16 bases between the two germline ends. The CDR3 has 13 residues. CDR3 bases: TGTGCCAGCAGCCTTACACCGAGGATAGAGCAGTTCTTC. Protein sequence: CASSLTPRIEQFF.